The rows below give T cell receptor beta chains drawn from one sample of a study of early T cells in non-severe SARS-CoV-2 infection. From the 5' RACE reads, TCRdb called clonotypes with MiXCR, one entry per CDR3 protein. The sample has roughly 34,000 distinct CDR3 sequences; under 7% are singletons. Sequencing used whole blood, obtained at baseline. The receptor source for this set is an adult who was a healthcare worker with PCR-confirmed SARS-CoV-2 infection or an uninfected control (not recorded which). Each CDR3 is given with its conserved first and last residue. Each record gives: V gene, J gene, clone size, D gene, CDR3 protein, CDR3 DNA. A D gene is named only where the DNA matches it firmly. Size is omitted from some rows. Given values are once, few, many or a class for expanded clones.

V gene: TRBV20-1
J gene: TRBJ2-2
clone size: medium-sized
D gene: TRBD2
CDR3 protein: CSARPGGNTGELFF
CDR3 DNA: TGCAGTGCTAGACCGGGAGGGAACACCGGGGAGCTGTTTTTT

V gene: TRBV29-1
J gene: TRBJ1-4
clone size: many
D gene: .
CDR3 protein: CSVAIGDANEKLFF
CDR3 DNA: TGCAGCGTTGCCATCGGGGATGCTAATGAAAAACTGTTTTTT

V gene: TRBV11-2
J gene: TRBJ2-3
clone size: many
D gene: .
CDR3 protein: CASRRPGRWDSTDTQYF
CDR3 DNA: TGTGCCAGCAGGCGTCCCGGGCGGTGGGACTCTACAGATACGCAGTATTTT

V gene: TRBV20-1
J gene: TRBJ2-7
clone size: many
D gene: TRBD2
CDR3 protein: CSASRPGGPYEQYF
CDR3 DNA: TGCAGTGCTAGTCGCCCGGGAGGGCCTTACGAGCAGTACTTC

V gene: TRBV6-1
J gene: TRBJ1-5
clone size: .
D gene: TRBD1
CDR3 protein: CASIPKGEGAQPQHF
CDR3 DNA: TGTGCCAGCATCCCGAAAGGTGAGGGGGCCCAGCCCCAGCATTTT

V gene: TRBV6-5
J gene: TRBJ1-2
clone size: many
D gene: .
CDR3 protein: CASSYARKGHGYTF
CDR3 DNA: TGTGCCAGCAGTTATGCAAGGAAGGGGCATGGCTACACCTTC

V gene: TRBV7-9
J gene: TRBJ1-5
clone size: few
D gene: .
CDR3 protein: CASSDQGNQPQHF
CDR3 DNA: TGTGCCAGCAGTGATCAGGGGAATCAGCCCCAGCATTTT

V gene: TRBV10-3
J gene: TRBJ2-2
clone size: many
D gene: .
CDR3 protein: CASNRAGNTGELFF
CDR3 DNA: TGTGCCAGCAACCGTGCAGGGAACACCGGGGAGCTGTTTTTT

V gene: TRBV6-5
J gene: TRBJ2-3
clone size: many
D gene: .
CDR3 protein: CASSKTADTQYF
CDR3 DNA: TGTGCCAGCAGCAAAACAGCAGATACGCAGTATTTT

V gene: TRBV27
J gene: TRBJ2-1
clone size: few
D gene: .
CDR3 protein: CASSRDVYNEQFF
CDR3 DNA: TGTGCCAGCAGCCGGGACGTCTACAATGAGCAGTTCTTC

V gene: TRBV6-1
J gene: TRBJ2-3
clone size: .
D gene: TRBD2
CDR3 protein: CASSDRLAADTQYF
CDR3 DNA: TGTGCCAGCAGTGATAGACTAGCGGCAGATACGCAGTATTTT

V gene: TRBV28
J gene: TRBJ2-1
clone size: .
D gene: TRBD1
CDR3 protein: CASSASQGASDNEQFF
CDR3 DNA: TGTGCCAGCAGTGCCTCCCAGGGGGCGTCCGACAATGAGCAGTTCTTC

V gene: TRBV6-6
J gene: TRBJ2-5
clone size: .
D gene: .
CDR3 protein: CASSDQGQETQYF
CDR3 DNA: TGTGCCAGCAGTGACCAAGGGCAAGAGACCCAGTACTTC

V gene: TRBV25-1
J gene: TRBJ2-1
clone size: many
D gene: TRBD2
CDR3 protein: CASSEIGTSGTYEQFF
CDR3 DNA: TGTGCCAGCAGTGAAATCGGGACTAGCGGGACCTATGAGCAGTTCTTC